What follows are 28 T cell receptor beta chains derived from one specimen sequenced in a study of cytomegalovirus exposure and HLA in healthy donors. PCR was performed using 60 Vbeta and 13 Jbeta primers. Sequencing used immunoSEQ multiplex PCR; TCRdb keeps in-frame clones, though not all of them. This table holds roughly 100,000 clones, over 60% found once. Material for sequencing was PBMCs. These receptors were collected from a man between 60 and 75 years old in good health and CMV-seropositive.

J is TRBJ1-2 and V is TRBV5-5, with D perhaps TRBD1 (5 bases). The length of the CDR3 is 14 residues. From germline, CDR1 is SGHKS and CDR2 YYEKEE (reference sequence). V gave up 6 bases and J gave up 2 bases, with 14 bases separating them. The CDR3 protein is CASTLGWGNYGYTF. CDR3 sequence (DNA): TGTGCCAGCACTCTAGGTTGGGGCAACTATGGCTACACCTTC.

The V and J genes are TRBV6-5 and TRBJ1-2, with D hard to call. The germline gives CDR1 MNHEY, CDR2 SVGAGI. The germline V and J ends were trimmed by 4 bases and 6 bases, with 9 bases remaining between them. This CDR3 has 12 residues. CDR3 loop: CASSLEGHGYTF. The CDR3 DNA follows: TGTGCCAGCAGTTTGGAGGGCCATGGCTACACCTTC.

For the CDR3, the DNA is TGTGCCAGCAGCCAAGGACTAGCGGGGACCCAAGAGACCCAGTACTTC. This gives the protein CASSQGLAGTQETQYF. The V call is TRBV5-4, the J call TRBJ2-5, with TRBD2 identical over 12 bases. The CDR3 sequence is 16 residues long. The V and J ends lost 4 bases and 1 base, in that order; junction bases with no gene match: 5. Germline CDR1 is SGHNT and CDR2 is YYREEE (reference sequence).

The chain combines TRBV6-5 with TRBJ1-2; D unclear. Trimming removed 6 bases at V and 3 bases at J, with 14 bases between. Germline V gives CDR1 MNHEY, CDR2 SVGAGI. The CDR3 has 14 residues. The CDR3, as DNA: TGTGCCAGCAGGCCGGGGTCTACCGACTATGGCTACACCTTC. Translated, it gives CASRPGSTDYGYTF.

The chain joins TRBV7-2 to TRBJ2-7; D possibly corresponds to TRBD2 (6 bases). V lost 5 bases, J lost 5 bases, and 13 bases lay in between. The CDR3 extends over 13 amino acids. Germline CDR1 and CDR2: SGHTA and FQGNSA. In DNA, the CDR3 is TGTGCCAGCAGCCCTCCGGCGGGGAACGAGCAGTACTTC. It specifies CASSPPAGNEQYF. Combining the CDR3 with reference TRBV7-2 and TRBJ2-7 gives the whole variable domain GAGVSQSPSNKVTEKGKDVELRCDPISGHTALYWYRQSLGQGLEFLIYFQGNSAPDKSGLPSDRFSAERTGGSVSTLTIQRTQQEDSAVYLCASSPPAGNEQYFGPGTRLTVT.

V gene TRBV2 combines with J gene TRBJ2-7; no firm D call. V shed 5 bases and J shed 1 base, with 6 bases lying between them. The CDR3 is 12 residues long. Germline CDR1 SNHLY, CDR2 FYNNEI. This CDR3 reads CASSQLSYEQYF. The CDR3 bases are TGTGCCAGCAGTCAACTTTCCTACGAGCAGTACTTC.

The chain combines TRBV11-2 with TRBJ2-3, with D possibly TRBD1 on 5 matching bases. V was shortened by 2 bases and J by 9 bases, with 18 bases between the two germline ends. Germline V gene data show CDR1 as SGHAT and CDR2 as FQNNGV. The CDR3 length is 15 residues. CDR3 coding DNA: TGTGCCAGCAGCTTATCCAGACAGAGCCTCGGCACGCAGTATTTT. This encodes CASSLSRQSLGTQYF.

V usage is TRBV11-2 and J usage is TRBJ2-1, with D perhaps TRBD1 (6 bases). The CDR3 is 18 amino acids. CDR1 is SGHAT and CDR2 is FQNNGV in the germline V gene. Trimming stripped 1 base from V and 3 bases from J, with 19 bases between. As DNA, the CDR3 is TGTGCCAGCAGCTTAGTCCAGGGGTCCAAAAACCTCTACAATGAGCAGTTCTTC. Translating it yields CASSLVQGSKNLYNEQFF.

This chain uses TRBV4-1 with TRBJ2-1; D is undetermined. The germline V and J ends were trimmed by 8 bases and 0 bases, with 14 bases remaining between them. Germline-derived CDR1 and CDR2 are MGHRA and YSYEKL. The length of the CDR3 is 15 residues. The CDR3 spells CASAPPPSSYNEQFF. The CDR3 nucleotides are TGCGCCAGCGCGCCCCCTCCGAGCTCCTACAATGAGCAGTTCTTC.

CDR3 in amino acids: CASRGGVENTEAFF. The CDR3 DNA sequence: TGTGCCAGCAGAGGGGGGGTAGAGAACACTGAAGCTTTCTTT. This chain joins TRBV6-5 and TRBJ1-1; possibly TRBD1 for D (6 bases). Germline CDR1 and CDR2: MNHEY and SVGAGI. The CDR3 sequence is 14 residues long. Trimming shortened V by 6 bases and J by 1 base, and 12 bases separated the two germline ends.

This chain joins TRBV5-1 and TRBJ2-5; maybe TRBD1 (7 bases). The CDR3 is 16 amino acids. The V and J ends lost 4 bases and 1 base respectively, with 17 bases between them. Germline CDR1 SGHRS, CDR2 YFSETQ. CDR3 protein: CASSGFRGAIQETQYF. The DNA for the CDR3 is TGCGCCAGCAGCGGATTCAGGGGGGCCATCCAAGAGACCCAGTACTTC.

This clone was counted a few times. The CDR3 region is CASSPPSGVAKNIQYF. The CDR3 DNA sequence: TGTGCCAGCTCACCACCAAGCGGCGTAGCCAAAAACATTCAGTACTTC. The chain combines TRBV18 with TRBJ2-4; a possible D gene is TRBD2 (5 bases). V lost 0 bases to trimming and J lost 0 bases, with 9 bases between them. The CDR3 has 16 amino acids. Germline V gives CDR1 KGHSH, CDR2 LQKENI.

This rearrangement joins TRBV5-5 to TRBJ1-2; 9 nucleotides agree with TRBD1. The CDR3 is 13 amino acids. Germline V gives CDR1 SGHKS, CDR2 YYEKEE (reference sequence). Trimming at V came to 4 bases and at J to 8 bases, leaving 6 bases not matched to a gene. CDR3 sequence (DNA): TGTGCCAGCAGCATGGGACAGGGTGAAGGCTACACCTTC. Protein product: CASSMGQGEGYTF.

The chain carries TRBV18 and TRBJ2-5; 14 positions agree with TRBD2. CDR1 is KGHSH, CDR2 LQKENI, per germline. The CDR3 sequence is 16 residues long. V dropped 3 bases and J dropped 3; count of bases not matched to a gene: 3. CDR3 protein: CASSPPTSGGEETQYF. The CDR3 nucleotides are TGTGCCAGCTCACCCCCGACTAGCGGGGGGGAAGAGACCCAGTACTTC.

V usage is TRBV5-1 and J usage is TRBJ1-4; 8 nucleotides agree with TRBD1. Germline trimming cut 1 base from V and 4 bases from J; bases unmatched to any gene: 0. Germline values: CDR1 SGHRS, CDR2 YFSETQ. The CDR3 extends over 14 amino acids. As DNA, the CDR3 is TGCGCCAGCAGCTTGACAGGGGGTAATGAAAAACTGTTTTTT. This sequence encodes CASSLTGGNEKLFF.

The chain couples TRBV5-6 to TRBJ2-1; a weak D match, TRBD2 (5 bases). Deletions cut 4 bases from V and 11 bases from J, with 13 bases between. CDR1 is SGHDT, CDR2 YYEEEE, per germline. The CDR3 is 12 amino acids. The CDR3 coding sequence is TGTGCCAGCAGCCTACAGACTAATCAGCAGTTCTTC. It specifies CASSLQTNQQFF.

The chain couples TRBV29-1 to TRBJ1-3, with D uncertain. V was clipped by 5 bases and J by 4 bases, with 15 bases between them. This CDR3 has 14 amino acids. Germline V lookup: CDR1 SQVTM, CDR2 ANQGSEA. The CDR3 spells CSVRYSAGGNTIYF. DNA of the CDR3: TGCAGCGTTCGTTATTCAGCGGGAGGAAACACCATATATTTT.

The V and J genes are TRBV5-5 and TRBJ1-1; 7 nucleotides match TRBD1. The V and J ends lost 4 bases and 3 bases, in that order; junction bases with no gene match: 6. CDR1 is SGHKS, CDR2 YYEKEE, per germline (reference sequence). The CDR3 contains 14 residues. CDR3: CASSLRDRDTEAFF. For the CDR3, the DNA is TGTGCCAGCAGCCTCCGGGACAGAGACACTGAAGCTTTCTTT.

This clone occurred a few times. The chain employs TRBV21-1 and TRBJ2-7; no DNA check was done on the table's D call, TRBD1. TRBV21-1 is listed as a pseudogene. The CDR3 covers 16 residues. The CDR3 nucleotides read TGTGCCAGCAGCAAAGGACCCGGGACAGGGGGCGGTGGGCAGTACTTC. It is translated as CASSKGPGTGGGGQYF.

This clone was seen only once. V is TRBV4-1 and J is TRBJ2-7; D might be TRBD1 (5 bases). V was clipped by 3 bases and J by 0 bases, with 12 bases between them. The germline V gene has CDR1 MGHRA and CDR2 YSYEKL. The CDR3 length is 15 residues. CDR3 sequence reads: CASSQGRGRSYEQYF. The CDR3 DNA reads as TGCGCCAGCAGCCAGGGTAGGGGCCGCTCCTACGAGCAGTACTTC.

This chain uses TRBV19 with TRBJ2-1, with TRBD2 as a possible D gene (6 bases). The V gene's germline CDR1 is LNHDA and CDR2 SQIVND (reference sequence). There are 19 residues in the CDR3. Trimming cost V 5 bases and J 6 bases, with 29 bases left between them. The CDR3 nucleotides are TGTGCCAGTAGTCCCCCCCCCTGGTTTGAAGGCGTAGCGGTCAATGAGCAGTTCTTC. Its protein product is CASSPPPWFEGVAVNEQFF.

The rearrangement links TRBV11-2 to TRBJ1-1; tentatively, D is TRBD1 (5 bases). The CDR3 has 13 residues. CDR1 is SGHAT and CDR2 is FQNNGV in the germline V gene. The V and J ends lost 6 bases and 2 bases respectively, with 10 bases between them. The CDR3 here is CASSSQGNTEAFF. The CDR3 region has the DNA TGTGCCAGCAGTAGTCAGGGTAACACTGAAGCTTTCTTT. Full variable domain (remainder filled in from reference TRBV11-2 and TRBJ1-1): EAGVAQSPRYKIIEKRQSVAFWCNPISGHATLYWYQQILGQGPKLLIQFQNNGVVDDSQLPKDRFSAERLKGVDSTLKIQPAKLEDSAVYLCASSSQGNTEAFFGQGTRLTVV.

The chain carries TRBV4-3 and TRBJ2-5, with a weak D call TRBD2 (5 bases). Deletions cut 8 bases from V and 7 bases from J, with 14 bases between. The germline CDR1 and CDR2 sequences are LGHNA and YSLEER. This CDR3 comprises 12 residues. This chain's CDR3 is CASFRGYGTQYF. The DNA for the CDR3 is TGCGCCAGCTTTCGGGGATATGGGACCCAGTACTTC.

Here the CDR3 reads CASSFSRQPQHF. The DNA of the CDR3 is TGTGCCAGCAGTTTTTCACGGCAGCCCCAGCATTTT. The chain joins TRBV28 to TRBJ1-5; D unresolved. The CDR3 runs to 12 residues. Germline lookup yields CDR1 MDHEN and CDR2 SYDVKM. The V gene lost 3 bases and the J gene lost 7 bases, with 7 bases spanning the gap.

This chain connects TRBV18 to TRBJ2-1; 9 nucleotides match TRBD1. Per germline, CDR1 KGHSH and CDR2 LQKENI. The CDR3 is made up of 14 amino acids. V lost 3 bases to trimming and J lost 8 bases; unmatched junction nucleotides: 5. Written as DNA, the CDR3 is TGTGCCAGCTCACCCCTACAGGGGGCTCATGAGCAGTTCTTC. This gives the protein CASSPLQGAHEQFF.

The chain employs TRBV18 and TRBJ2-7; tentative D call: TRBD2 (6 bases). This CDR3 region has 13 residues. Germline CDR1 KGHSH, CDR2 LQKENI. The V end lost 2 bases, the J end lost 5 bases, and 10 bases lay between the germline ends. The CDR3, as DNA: TGTGCCAGCTCACCAAGGACGGGGGACGAGCAGTACTTC. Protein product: CASSPRTGDEQYF.

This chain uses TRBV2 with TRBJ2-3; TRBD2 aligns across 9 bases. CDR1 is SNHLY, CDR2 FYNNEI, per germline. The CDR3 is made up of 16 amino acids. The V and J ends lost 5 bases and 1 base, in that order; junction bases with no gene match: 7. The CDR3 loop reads CASSLALAGGTDTQYF. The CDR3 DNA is TGTGCCAGCAGTCTTGCTTTAGCGGGGGGCACAGATACGCAGTATTTT.

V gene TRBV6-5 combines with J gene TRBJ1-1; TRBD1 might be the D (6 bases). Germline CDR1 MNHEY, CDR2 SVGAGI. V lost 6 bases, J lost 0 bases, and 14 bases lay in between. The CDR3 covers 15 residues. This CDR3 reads CASRFTQGMNTEAFF. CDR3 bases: TGTGCCAGCAGATTCACACAGGGAATGAACACTGAAGCTTTCTTT.